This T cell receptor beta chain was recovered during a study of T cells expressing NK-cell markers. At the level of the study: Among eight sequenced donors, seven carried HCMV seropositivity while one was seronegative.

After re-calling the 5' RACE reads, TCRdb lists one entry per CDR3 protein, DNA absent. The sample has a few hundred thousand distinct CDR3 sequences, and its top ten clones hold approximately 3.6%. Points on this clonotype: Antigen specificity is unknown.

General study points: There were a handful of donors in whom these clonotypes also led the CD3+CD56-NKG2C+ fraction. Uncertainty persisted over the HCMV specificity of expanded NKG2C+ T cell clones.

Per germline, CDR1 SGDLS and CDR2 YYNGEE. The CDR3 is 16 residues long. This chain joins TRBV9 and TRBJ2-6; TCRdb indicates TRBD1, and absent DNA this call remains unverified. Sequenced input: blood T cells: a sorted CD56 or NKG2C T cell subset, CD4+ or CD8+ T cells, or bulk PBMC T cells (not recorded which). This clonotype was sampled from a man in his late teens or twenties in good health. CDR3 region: CASSAKGHSGANVLTF.